A selection of T cell receptor beta chains follows, all from one sample in a study of response to subunit inactivated influenza vaccine. TCRdb re-derived calls from the RT-PCR reads in MiXCR, one entry per CDR3 protein. The top ten hold 10% to 15% of the sample, which has more than 400,000 distinct CDR3 sequences, roughly 7.6% seen once. The source material was PBMCs from blood, sampled around 25 months after vaccination. These receptors were obtained from a man aged 45 to 75 who received an inactivated influenza vaccine. The CDR3 runs from the conserved cysteine through the conserved F or W. The order of the fields is J gene, V gene, D gene, clone size, CDR3 protein, CDR3 DNA. A D gene is named only where the DNA matches it firmly. Some rows mark clone size as missing; the rest say once, few, many or name a class of expanded clone.

>TRBJ2-3|TRBV4-2|NA|many
CASSQSVSGDTQYF
TGTGCCAGCAGCCAGTCAGTGTCGGGTGATACGCAGTATTTT
>TRBJ2-5|TRBV4-1|TRBD2|NA
CASSQDGRGGRETQYF
TGCGCCAGCAGCCAAGATGGGCGGGGGGGCCGAGAGACCCAGTACTTC
>TRBJ2-1|TRBV7-2|TRBD1|few
CASSYRGLSSYNEQFF
TGTGCCAGCAGCTACAGGGGGTTGAGCTCCTACAATGAGCAGTTCTTC
>TRBJ2-3|TRBV5-1|NA|NA
CASSLAVSGITDTQYF
TGCGCCAGCAGCTTGGCGGTTAGCGGAATCACAGATACGCAGTATTTT
>TRBJ1-6|TRBV15|TRBD1|many
CATSRDPGGNSPLHF
TGTGCCACCAGCAGAGATCCAGGGGGTAATTCACCCCTCCACTTT
>TRBJ2-7|TRBV4-3|NA|few
CASSPEVWDEQYF
TGCGCCAGCAGCCCGGAAGTCTGGGACGAGCAGTACTTC
>TRBJ2-5|TRBV4-3|NA|few
CASSQDFRETQYF
TGCGCCAGCAGCCAAGATTTCCGCGAGACCCAGTACTTC
>TRBJ1-4|TRBV7-8|NA|many
CASSLVGTSNEKLFF
TGTGCCAGCAGCTTAGTAGGGACAAGTAATGAAAAACTGTTTTTT
>TRBJ2-3|TRBV28|TRBD2|NA
CASSRGLAGGHGDTQYF
TGTGCCAGCAGCCGTGGACTAGCGGGGGGGCATGGAGATACGCAGTATTTT
>TRBJ2-2|TRBV14|TRBD1|few
CASSQGGQGAAGELFF
TGTGCCAGCAGCCAAGGCGGACAGGGGGCCGCCGGGGAGCTGTTTTTT
>TRBJ2-5|TRBV6-1|NA|many
CASSEVGETQYF
TGTGCCAGCAGTGAAGTAGGAGAGACCCAGTACTTC
>TRBJ2-1|TRBV5-1|NA|NA
CASSLVWGENEQFF
TGCGCCAGCAGCTTGGTGTGGGGCGAAAATGAGCAGTTCTTC
>TRBJ2-3|TRBV12-3/TRBV12-4|NA|NA
CASSATGGTDTQYF
TGTGCCAGCAGTGCCACGGGTGGCACAGATACGCAGTATTTT
>TRBJ1-2|TRBV29-1|NA|few
CSVAGNIGYTF
TGCAGCGTTGCGGGTAACATTGGCTACACCTTC
>TRBJ1-1|TRBV4-2|TRBD1|many
CASSQRETGPAEAFF
TGTGCCAGCAGCCAGAGAGAGACAGGGCCAGCTGAAGCTTTCTTT
>TRBJ2-7|TRBV12-3/TRBV12-4|NA|many
CASSLALIGREGEQYF
TGTGCCAGCAGTTTAGCGCTAATAGGCAGGGAAGGCGAGCAGTACTTC
>TRBJ1-1|TRBV6-5|NA|NA
CASSTSTEAFF
TGTGCCAGCAGTACGAGCACTGAAGCTTTCTTT
>TRBJ2-1|TRBV29-1|NA|many
CSVDVLKGGTYNEQFF
TGCAGCGTTGACGTACTTAAGGGCGGAACCTACAATGAGCAGTTCTTC
>TRBJ2-7|TRBV20-1|TRBD2|NA
CSASPFASGSTYEQYF
TGCAGTGCTAGTCCGTTTGCTAGCGGGTCTACCTACGAGCAGTACTTC
>TRBJ1-5|TRBV28|NA|few
CATILTGQPQHF
TGTGCCACTATCCTGACCGGTCAGCCCCAGCATTTT
>TRBJ1-3|TRBV12-3/TRBV12-4|TRBD1|many
CASRAVAGQGVNTIYF
TGTGCCAGCAGGGCCGTGGCGGGACAGGGAGTGAACACCATATATTTT
>TRBJ2-1|TRBV5-1|NA|NA
CASTDLSDEQFF
TGCGCCAGCACTGACCTGAGCGATGAGCAGTTCTTC
>TRBJ1-4|TRBV4-3|NA|NA
CASSQKPWGLNEKLFF
TGCGCCAGCAGTCAAAAGCCATGGGGGCTAAATGAAAAACTGTTTTTT
>TRBJ2-7|TRBV29-1|TRBD2|few
CSVSGLDTDEQYF
TGCAGCGTTTCAGGACTAGATACGGACGAGCAGTACTTC
>TRBJ2-3|TRBV14|NA|NA
CASSQDRAGFKYF
TGTGCCAGCAGCCAAGACAGGGCTGGATTTAAGTATTTT
>TRBJ2-3|TRBV12-3/TRBV12-4|TRBD1|NA
CASRTGQGSTDTQYF
TGTGCCAGCAGGACTGGACAGGGGAGCACAGATACGCAGTATTTT
>TRBJ2-3|TRBV25-1|NA|NA
CASSESGQTTDTQYF
TGTGCCAGCAGTGAGTCTGGACAGACCACAGATACGCAGTATTTT